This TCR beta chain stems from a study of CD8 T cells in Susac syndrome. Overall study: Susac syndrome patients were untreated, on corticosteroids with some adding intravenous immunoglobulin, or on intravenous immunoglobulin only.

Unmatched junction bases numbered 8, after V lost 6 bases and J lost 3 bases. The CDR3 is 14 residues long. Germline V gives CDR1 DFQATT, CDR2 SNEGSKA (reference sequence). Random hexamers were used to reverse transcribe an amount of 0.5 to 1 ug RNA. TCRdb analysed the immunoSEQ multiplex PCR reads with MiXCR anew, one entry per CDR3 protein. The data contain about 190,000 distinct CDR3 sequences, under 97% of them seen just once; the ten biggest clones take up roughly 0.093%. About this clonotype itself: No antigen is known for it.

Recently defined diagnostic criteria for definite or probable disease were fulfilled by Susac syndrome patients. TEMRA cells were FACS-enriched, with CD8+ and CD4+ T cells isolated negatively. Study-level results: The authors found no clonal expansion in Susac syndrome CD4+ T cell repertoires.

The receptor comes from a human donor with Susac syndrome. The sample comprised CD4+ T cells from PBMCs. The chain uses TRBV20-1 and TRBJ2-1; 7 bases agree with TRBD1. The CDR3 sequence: CSAGDRLHYNEQFF. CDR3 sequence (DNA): TGCAGTGCCGGGGACAGACTACACTACAATGAGCAGTTCTTC.